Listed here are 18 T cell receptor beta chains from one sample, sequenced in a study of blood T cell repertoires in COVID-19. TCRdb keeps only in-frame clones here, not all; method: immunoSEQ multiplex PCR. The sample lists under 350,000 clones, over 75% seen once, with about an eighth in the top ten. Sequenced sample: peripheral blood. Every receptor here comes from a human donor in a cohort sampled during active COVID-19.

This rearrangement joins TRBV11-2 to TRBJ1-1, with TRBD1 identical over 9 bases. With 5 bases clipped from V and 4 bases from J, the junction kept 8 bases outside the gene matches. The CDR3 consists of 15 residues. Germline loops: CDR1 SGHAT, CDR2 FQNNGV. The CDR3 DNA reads TGTGCCAGCAGCCGGCCGGGACAGGGAGGCACTGAAGCTTTCTTT. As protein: CASSRPGQGGTEAFF.

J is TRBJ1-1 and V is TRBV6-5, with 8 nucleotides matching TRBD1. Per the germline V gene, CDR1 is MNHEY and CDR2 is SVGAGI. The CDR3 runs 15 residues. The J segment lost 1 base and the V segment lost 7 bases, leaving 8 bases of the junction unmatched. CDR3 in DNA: TGTGCCAGCACCGTGGACAGGGCTCAGAACACTGAAGCTTTCTTT. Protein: CASTVDRAQNTEAFF.

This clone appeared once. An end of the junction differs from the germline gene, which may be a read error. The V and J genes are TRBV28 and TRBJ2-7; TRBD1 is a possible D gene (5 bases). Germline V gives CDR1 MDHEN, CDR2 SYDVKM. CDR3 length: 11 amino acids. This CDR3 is CASKGSAKTNF. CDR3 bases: TGTGCCAGCAAGGGGTCGGCAAAAACGAACTTC. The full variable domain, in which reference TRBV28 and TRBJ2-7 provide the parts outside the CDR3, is DVKVTQSSRYLVKRTGEKVFLECVQDMDHENMFWYRQDPGLGLRLIYFSYDVKMKEKGDIPEGYSVSREKKERFSLILESASTNQTSMYLCASKGSAKTNFGPGTRLTVT.

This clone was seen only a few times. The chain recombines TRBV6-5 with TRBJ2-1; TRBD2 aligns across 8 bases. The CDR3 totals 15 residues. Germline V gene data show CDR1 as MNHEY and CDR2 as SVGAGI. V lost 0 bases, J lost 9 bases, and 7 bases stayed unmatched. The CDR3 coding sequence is TGTGCCAGCAGTTACTCGGCGGGAGGCAAGGGTGAGCAGTTCTTC. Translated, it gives CASSYSAGGKGEQFF.

The CDR3 reads CASSSRLGGTSGTNTGELFF. CDR3 bases: TGTGCCAGCAGTTCCCGCCTGGGAGGGACTAGCGGCACGAACACCGGGGAGCTGTTTTTT. This chain connects TRBV28 to TRBJ2-2; 11 bases match TRBD2. Germline V lookup: CDR1 MDHEN, CDR2 SYDVKM. The V and J ends lost 4 bases and 0 bases, in that order; junction bases with no gene match: 13. CDR3 length equals 20 residues.

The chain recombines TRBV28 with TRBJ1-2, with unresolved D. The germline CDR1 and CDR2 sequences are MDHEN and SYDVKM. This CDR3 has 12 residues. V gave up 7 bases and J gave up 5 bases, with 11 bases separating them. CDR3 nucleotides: TGTGCCAGCACCAGTGTCACGTATGGCTACACCTTC. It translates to CASTSVTYGYTF.

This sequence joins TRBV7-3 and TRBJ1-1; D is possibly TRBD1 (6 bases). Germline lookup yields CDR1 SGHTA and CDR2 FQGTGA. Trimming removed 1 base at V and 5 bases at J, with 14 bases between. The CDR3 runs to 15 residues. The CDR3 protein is CASSLNGGLRTEAFF. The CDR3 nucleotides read TGTGCCAGCAGCTTAAACGGGGGGCTAAGGACTGAAGCTTTCTTT.

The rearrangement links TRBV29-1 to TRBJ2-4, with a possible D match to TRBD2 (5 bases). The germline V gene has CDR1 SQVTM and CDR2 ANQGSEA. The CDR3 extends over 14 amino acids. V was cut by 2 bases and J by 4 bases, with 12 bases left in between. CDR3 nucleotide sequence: TGCAGCGTTGAACCCGGGGTGGGTAAAAACATTCAGTACTTC. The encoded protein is CSVEPGVGKNIQYF.

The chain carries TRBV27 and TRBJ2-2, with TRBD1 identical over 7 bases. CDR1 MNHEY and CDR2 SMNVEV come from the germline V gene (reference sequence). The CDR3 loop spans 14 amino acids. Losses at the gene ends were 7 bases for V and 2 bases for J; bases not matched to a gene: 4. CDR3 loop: CASKGGSNTGELFF. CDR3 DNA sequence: TGTGCCAGCAAAGGGGGCTCAAACACCGGGGAGCTGTTTTTT.

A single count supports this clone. As DNA, the CDR3 is TGTGCCAGTACAGTAGGAGGAGGTAGGGTGCGGCAGCCCCAGCATTTT. The encoded protein is CASTVGGGRVRQPQHF. The rearrangement joins TRBV19 to TRBJ1-5; D is uncertain. CDR3 length: 16 residues. Germline CDR1 reads LNHDA; CDR2 reads SQIVND (reference sequence). The V and J ends lost 7 bases and 7 bases respectively, with 23 bases between them.

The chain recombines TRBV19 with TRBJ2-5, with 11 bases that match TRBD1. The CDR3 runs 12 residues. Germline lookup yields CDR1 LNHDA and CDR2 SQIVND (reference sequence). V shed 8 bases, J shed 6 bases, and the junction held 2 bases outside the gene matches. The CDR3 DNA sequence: TGTGCCAGTGGGGACAGGGGGAAGACCCAGTACTTC. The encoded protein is CASGDRGKTQYF.

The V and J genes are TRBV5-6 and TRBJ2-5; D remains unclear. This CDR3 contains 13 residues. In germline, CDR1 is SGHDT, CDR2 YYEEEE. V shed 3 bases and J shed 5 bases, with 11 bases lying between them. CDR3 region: CASSSSVRETQYF. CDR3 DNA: TGTGCCAGCAGCTCCTCCGTCAGGGAGACCCAGTACTTC.

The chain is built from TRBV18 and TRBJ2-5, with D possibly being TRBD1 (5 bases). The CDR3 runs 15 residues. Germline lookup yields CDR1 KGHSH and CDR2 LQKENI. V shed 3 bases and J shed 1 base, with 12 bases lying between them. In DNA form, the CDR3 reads TGTGCCAGCTCACCTTTTCAGGGATTCCAAGAGACCCAGTACTTC. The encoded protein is CASSPFQGFQETQYF. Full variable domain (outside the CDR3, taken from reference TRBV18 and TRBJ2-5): NAGVMQNPRHLVRRRGQEARLRCSPMKGHSHVYWYRQLPEEGLKFMVYLQKENIIDESGMPKERFSAEFPKEGPSILRIQQVVRGDSAAYFCASSPFQGFQETQYFGPGTRLLVL.

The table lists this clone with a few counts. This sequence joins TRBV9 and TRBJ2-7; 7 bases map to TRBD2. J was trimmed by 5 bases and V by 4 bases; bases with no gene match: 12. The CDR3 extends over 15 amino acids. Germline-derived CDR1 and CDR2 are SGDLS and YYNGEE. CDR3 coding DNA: TGTGCCAGCAGCCCAGGTACAGTACGGGGGGACGAGCAGTACTTC. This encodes CASSPGTVRGDEQYF.

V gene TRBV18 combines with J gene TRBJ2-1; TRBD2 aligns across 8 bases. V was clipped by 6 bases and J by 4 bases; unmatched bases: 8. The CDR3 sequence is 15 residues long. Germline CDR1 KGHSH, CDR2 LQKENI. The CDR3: CASSLLEREYNEQFF. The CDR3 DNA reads TGTGCCAGCTCCCTTTTGGAGCGGGAGTACAATGAGCAGTTCTTC.

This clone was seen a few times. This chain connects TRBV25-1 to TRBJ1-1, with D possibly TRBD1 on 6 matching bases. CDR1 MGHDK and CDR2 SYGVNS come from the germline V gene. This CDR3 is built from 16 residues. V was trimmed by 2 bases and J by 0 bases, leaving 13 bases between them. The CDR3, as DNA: TGTGCCAGCAGTGAACGTCAGGGGAGCCTGAACACTGAAGCTTTCTTT. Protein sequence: CASSERQGSLNTEAFF.

The CDR3 nucleotides are TGTGCCAGCATGCAGGGAAATAACAATGAGCAGTTCTTC. It is translated as CASMQGNNNEQFF. The J gene is TRBJ2-1, the V gene TRBV28; D is perhaps TRBD1 (5 bases). CDR1 is MDHEN, CDR2 SYDVKM, per germline. This CDR3 is built from 13 residues. The germline V and J ends were trimmed by 7 bases and 5 bases, with 12 bases remaining between them.

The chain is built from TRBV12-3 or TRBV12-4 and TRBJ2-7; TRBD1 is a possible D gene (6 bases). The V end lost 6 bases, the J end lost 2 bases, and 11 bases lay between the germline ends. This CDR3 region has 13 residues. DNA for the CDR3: TGTGCCAGCAGCCCGGGACAAGCCTACGAGCAGTACTTC. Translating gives CASSPGQAYEQYF.